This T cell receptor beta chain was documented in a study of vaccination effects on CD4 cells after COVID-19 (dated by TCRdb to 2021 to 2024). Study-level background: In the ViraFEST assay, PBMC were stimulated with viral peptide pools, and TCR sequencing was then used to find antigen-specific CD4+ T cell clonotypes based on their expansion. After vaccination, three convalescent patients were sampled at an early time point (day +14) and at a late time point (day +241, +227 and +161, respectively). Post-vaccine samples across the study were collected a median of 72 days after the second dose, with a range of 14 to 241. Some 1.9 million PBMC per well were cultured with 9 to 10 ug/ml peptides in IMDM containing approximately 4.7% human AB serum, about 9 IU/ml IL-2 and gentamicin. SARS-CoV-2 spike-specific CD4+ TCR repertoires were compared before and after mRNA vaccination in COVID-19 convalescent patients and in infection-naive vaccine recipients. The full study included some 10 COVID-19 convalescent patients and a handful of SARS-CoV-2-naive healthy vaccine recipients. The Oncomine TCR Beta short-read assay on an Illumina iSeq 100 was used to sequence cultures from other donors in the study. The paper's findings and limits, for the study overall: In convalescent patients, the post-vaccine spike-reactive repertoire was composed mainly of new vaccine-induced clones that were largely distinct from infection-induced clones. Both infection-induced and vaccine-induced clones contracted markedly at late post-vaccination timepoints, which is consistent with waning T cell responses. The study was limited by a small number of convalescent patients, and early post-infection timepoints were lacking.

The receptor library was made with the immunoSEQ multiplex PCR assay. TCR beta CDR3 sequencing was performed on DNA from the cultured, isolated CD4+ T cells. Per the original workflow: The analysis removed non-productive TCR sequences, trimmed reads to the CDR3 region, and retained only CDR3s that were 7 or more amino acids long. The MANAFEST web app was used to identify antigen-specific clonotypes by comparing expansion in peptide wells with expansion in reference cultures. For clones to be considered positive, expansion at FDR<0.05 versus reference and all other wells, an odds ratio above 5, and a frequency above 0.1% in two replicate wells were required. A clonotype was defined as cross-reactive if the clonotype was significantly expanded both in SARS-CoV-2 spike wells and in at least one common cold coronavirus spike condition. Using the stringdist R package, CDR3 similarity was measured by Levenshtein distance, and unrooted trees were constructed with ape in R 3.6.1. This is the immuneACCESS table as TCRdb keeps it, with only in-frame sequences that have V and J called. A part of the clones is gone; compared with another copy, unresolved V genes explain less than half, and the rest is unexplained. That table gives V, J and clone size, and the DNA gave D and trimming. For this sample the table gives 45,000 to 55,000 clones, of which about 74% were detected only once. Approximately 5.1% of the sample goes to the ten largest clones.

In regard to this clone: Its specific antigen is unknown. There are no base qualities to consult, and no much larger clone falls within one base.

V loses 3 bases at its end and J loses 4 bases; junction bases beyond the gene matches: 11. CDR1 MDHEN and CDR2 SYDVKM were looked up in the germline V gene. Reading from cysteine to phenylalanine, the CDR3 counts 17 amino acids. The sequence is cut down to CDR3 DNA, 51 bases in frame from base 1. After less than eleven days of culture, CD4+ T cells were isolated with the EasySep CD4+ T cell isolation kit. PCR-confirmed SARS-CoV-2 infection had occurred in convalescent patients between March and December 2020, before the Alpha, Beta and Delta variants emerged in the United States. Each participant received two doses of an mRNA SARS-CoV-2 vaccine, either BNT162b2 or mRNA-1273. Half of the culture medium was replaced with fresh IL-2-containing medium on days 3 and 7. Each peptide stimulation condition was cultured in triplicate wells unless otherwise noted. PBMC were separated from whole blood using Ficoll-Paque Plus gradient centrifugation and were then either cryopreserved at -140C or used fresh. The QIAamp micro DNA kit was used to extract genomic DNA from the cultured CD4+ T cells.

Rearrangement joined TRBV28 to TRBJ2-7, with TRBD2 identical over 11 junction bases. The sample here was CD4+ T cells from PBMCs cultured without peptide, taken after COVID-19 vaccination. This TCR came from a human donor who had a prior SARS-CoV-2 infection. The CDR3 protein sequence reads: CASSLEPGLAVMYEQYF. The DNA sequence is TGTGCCAGCAGTTTGGAACCGGGACTAGCGGTGATGTACGAGCAGTACTTC.